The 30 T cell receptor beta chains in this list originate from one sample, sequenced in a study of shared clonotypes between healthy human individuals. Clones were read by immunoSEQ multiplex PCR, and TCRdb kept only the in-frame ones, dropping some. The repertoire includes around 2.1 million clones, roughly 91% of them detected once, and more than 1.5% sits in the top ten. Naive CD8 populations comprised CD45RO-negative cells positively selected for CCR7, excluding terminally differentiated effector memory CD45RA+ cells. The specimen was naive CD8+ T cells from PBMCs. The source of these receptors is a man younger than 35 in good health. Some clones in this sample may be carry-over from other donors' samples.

The DNA for the CDR3 is TGTGCCAGCAGCCCGCGACAGGGGAAGGGTGGCACAGATACGCAGTATTTT. Translated: CASSPRQGKGGTDTQYF. The V and J genes are TRBV9 and TRBJ2-3; 8 bases are shared with TRBD1. CDR3 length: 17 amino acids. Germline V gene data show CDR1 as SGDLS and CDR2 as YYNGEE. V was pared by 4 bases and J by 1 base, with 11 bases of the junction left unmatched.

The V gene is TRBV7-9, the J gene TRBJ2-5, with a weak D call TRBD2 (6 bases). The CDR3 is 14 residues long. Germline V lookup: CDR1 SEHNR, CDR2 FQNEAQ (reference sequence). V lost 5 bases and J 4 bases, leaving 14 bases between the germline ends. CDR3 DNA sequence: TGTGCCAGCAGCCCCTTCCGGGGAGGAGAGACCCAGTACTTC. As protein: CASSPFRGGETQYF.

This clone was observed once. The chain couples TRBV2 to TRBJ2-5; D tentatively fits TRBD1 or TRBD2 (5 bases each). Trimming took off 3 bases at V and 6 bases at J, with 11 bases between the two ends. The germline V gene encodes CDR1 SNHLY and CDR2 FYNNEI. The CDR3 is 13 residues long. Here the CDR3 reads CASSEGRSKTQYF. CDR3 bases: TGTGCCAGCAGTGAGGGACGGTCCAAGACCCAGTACTTC.

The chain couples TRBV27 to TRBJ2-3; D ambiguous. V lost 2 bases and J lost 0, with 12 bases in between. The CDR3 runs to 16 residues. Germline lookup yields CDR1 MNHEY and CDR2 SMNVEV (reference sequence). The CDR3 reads CASSLLSATSTDTQYF. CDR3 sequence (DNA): TGTGCCAGCAGTTTACTAAGCGCCACTAGCACAGATACGCAGTATTTT.

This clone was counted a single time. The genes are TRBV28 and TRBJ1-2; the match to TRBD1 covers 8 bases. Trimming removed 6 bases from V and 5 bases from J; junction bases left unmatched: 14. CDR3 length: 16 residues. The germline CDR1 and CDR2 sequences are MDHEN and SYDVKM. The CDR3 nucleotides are TGTGCCAGCAGACCAGCCGCCACAGGGGGAAGGTATGGCTACACCTTC. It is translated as CASRPAATGGRYGYTF.

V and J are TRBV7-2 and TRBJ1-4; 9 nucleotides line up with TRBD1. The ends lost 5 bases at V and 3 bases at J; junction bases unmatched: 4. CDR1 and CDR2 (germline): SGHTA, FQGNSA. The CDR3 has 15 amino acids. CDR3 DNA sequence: TGTGCCAGCAGCGTCACAGGGGGCTCTAATGAAAAACTGTTTTTT. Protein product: CASSVTGGSNEKLFF.

CDR3 region: CASSDERYQPQHF. The CDR3 nucleotides are TGTGCCAGCAGTGACGAGCGGTATCAGCCCCAGCATTTT. This chain links TRBV27 with TRBJ1-5; D remains unclear. Germline lookup yields CDR1 MNHEY and CDR2 SMNVEV (reference sequence). The V and J ends lost 5 bases and 5 bases respectively, with 10 bases between them. CDR3 length equals 13 residues.

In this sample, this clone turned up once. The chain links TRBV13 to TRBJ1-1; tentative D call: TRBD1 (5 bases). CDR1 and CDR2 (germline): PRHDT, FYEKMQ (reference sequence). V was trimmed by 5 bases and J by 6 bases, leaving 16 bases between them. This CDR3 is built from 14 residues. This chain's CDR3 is CASSTYARDPEAFF. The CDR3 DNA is TGTGCCAGCAGCACTTATGCCCGGGACCCTGAAGCTTTCTTT.

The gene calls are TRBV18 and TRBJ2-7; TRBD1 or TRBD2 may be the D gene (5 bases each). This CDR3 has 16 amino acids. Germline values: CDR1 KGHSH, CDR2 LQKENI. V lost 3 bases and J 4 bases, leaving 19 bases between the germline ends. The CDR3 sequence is CASSPGRGFTDYEQYF. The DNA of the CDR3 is TGTGCCAGCTCACCGGGGCGAGGGTTTACTGATTACGAGCAGTACTTC.

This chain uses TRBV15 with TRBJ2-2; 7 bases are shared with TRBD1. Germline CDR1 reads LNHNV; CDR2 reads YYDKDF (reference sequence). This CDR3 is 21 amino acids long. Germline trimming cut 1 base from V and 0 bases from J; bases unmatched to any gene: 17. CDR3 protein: CATSRAQFMTGFEANTGELFF. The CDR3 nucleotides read TGTGCCACCAGCAGAGCGCAATTTATGACAGGGTTTGAGGCGAACACCGGGGAGCTGTTTTTT.

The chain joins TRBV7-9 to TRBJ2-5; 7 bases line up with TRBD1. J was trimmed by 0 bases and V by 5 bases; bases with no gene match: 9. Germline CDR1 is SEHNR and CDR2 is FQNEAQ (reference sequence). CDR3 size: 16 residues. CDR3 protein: CASSTGQKSYQETQYF. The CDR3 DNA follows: TGTGCCAGCAGCACGGGACAGAAAAGTTACCAAGAGACCCAGTACTTC.

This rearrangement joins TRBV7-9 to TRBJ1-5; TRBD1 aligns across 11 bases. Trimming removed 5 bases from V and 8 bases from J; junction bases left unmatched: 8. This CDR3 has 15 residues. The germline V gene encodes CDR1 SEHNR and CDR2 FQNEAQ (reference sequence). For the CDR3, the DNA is TGTGCCAGCAGCGCAAGGACAGGGGGCATGGAGCCCCAGCATTTT. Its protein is CASSARTGGMEPQHF. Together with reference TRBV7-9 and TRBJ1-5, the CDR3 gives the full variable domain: DTGVSQNPRHKITKRGQNVTFRCDPISEHNRLYWYRQTLGQGPEFLTYFQNEAQLEKSRLLSDRFSAERPKGSFSTLEIQRTEQGDSAMYLCASSARTGGMEPQHFGDGTRLSIL.

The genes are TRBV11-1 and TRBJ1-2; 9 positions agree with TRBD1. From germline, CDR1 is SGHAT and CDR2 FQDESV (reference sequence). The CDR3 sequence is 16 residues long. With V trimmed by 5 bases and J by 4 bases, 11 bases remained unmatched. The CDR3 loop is CASSHTGGALSYGYTF. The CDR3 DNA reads TGTGCCAGCAGCCATACAGGGGGCGCGCTCAGCTATGGCTACACCTTC.

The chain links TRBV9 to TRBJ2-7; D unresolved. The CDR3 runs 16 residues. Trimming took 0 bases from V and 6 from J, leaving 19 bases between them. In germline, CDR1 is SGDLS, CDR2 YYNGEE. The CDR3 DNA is TGTGCCAGCAGCGTAGAGGCGTCACTTACTTCCGGCGAGCAGTACTTC. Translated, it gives CASSVEASLTSGEQYF.

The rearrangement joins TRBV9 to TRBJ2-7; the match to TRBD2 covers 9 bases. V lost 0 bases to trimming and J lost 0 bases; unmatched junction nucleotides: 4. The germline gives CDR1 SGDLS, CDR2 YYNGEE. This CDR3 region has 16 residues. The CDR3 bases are TGTGCCAGCAGCGTAGATGTGACTAGCGGCTCCTACGAGCAGTACTTC. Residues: CASSVDVTSGSYEQYF.

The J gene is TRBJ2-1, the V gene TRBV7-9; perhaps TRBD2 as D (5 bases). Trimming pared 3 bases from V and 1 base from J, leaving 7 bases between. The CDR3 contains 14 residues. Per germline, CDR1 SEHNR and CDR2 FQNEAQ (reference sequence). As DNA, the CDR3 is TGTGCCAGCAGCTTTGAGCGGTCCTACAATGAGCAGTTCTTC. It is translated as CASSFERSYNEQFF.

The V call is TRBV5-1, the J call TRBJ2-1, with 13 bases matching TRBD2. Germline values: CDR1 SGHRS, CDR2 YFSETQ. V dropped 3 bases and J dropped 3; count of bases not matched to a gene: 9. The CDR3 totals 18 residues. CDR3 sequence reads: CASSSGTSGRAYYNEQFF. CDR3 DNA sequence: TGCGCCAGCAGCTCCGGCACTAGCGGGAGGGCCTACTACAATGAGCAGTTCTTC.

CDR3 region: CASTSGAYNEQFF. The CDR3 region has the DNA TGTGCCAGCACGAGCGGGGCTTACAATGAGCAGTTCTTC. The V and J genes are TRBV6-5 and TRBJ2-1; 7 bases are a match to TRBD2. After removal of 7 bases from V and 4 bases from J, the junction contained 4 bases not matched to a gene. There are 13 residues in the CDR3. Germline CDR1 MNHEY, CDR2 SVGAGI.

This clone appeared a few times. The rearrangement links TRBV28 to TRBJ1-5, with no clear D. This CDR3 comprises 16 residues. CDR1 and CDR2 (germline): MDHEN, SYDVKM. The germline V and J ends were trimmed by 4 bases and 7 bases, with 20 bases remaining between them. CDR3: CASSSLYAASGQPQHF. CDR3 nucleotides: TGTGCCAGCAGTTCCCTATACGCCGCTTCTGGGCAGCCCCAGCATTTT.

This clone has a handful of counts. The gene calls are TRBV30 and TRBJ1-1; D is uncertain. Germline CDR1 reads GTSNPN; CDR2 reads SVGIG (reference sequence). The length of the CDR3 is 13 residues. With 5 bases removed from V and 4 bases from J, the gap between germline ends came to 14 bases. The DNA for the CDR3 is TGTGCCTGGGGAGAGATGGTGACCACTGAAGCTTTCTTT. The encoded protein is CAWGEMVTTEAFF.

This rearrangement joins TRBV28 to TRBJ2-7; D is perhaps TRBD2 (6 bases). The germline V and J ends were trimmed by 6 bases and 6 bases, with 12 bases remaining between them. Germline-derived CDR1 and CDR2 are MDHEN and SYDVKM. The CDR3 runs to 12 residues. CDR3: CASSSTRSEQYF. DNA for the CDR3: TGTGCCAGCAGCTCGACTAGATCCGAGCAGTACTTC.

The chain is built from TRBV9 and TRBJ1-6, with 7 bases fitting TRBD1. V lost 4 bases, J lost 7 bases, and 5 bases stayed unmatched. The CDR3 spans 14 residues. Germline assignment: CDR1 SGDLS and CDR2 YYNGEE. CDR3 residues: CASSPGQPNSPLHF. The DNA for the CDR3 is TGTGCCAGCAGCCCGGGACAGCCCAATTCACCCCTCCACTTT.

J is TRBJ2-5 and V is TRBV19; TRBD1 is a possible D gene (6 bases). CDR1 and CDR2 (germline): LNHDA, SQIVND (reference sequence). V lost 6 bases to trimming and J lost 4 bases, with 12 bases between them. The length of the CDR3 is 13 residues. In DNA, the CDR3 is TGTGCCAGTAGCGCAGGGGTTCTAGAGACCCAGTACTTC. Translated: CASSAGVLETQYF.

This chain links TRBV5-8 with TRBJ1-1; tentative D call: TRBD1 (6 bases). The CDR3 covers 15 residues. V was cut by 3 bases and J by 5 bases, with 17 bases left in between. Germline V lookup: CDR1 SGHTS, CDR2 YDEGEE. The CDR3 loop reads CASSSQGFGITEAFF. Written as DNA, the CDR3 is TGTGCCAGCAGCTCCCAGGGGTTTGGTATAACTGAAGCTTTCTTT.

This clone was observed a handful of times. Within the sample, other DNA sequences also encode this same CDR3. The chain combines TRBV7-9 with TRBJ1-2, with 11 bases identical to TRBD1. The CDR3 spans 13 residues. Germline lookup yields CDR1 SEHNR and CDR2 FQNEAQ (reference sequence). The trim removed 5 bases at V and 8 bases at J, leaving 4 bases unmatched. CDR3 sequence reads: CASSPGQGDGYTF. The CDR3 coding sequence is TGTGCCAGCAGCCCGGGACAGGGGGACGGCTACACCTTC.

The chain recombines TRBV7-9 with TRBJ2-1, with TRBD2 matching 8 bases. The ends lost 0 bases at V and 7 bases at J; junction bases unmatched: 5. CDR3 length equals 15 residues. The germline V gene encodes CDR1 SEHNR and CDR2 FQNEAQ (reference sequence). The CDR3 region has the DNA TGTGCCAGCAGCTTAGCCAGCGGGAGAGGGAATGAGCAGTTCTTC. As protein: CASSLASGRGNEQFF. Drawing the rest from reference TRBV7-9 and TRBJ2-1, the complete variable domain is DTGVSQNPRHKITKRGQNVTFRCDPISEHNRLYWYRQTLGQGPEFLTYFQNEAQLEKSRLLSDRFSAERPKGSFSTLEIQRTEQGDSAMYLCASSLASGRGNEQFFGPGTRLTVL.

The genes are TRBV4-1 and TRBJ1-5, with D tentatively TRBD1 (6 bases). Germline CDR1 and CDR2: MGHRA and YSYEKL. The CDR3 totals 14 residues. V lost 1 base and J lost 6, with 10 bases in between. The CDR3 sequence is CASSQVPGAQPQHF. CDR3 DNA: TGCGCCAGCAGCCAAGTTCCAGGGGCTCAGCCCCAGCATTTT.

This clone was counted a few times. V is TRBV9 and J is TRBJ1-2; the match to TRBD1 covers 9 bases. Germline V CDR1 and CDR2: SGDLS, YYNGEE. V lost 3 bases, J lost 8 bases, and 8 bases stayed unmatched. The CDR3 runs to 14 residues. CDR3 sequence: CASSAGQGLRGYTF. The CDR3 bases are TGTGCCAGCAGCGCGGGACAGGGACTTCGCGGCTACACCTTC.

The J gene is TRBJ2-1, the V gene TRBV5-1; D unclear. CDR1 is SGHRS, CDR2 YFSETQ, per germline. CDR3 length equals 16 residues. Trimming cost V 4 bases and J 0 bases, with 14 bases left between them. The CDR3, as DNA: TGCGCCAGCAGCCCACATCGAAAAAGCTCCTACAATGAGCAGTTCTTC. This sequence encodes CASSPHRKSSYNEQFF.

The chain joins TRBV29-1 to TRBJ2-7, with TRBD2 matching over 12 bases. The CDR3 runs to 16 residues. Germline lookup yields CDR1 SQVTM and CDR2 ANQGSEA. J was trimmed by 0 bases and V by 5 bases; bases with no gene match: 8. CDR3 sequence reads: CSVPRSTSGSSYEQYF. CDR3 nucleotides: TGCAGCGTTCCACGATCGACTAGCGGGAGCTCCTACGAGCAGTACTTC.